The present entry profiles one T cell receptor beta chain with its context. Data came from immunoSEQ multiplex PCR; TCRdb stores just in-frame clones and leaves some out. This table holds around 80,000 clones, around 78% found once. The source of the sample is a study of radiotherapy plus CTLA-4 blockade in lung cancer. The sequence derives from a human donor with non-small cell lung cancer whose response to radiotherapy plus ipilimumab could not be evaluated. Some clones in this sample may be carry-over from other donors' samples. Sequencing used peripheral blood, obtained from a patient treated with radiotherapy plus ipilimumab.

CDR3 in amino acids: CASSILGAYGYTF. The CDR3 nucleotides read TGTGCCAGTAGTATTCTCGGAGCCTATGGCTACACCTTC. This chain joins TRBV19 and TRBJ1-2; D ambiguous. Germline lookup yields CDR1 LNHDA and CDR2 SQIVND (reference sequence). This CDR3 is built from 13 residues. Trimming took off 3 bases at V and 4 bases at J, with 9 bases between the two ends. Filled out from reference TRBV19 and TRBJ1-2, the complete variable domain reads DGGITQSPKYLFRKEGQNVTLSCEQNLNHDAMYWYRQDPGQGLRLIYYSQIVNDFQKGDIAEGYSVSREKKESFPLTVTSAQKNPTAFYLCASSILGAYGYTFGSGTRLTVV.